These 15 T cell receptor beta chains were all obtained from the same sample, sequenced in a study of human T cells and chemical hapten exposure. Documented time point: patch test 3, about 24 weeks after DPC sensitization. The treatment denotes: therapeutic diphenylcyclopropenone sensitization with weekly scalp DPC. TCRdb re-called the RACE reads with MiXCR, one entry per CDR3 protein. The sample has approximately 86,000 distinct CDR3 sequences; about a tenth are singletons. The starting material was whole blood, obtained in connection with sensitization to the hapten diphenylcyclopropenone (DPC). Receptors originate from a woman in her 30s with alopecia areata. Some clones in this sample may be carry-over from other donors' samples.

This rearrangement joins TRBV2 to TRBJ1-5; maybe TRBD1 (5 bases). V was shortened by 8 bases and J by 6 bases, with 14 bases between the two germline ends. This CDR3 spans 13 amino acids. Germline lookup yields CDR1 SNHLY and CDR2 FYNNEI. CDR3: CASHEQGSQPQHF. DNA for the CDR3: TGTGCCAGCCACGAGCAGGGAAGTCAGCCCCAGCATTTT.

V usage is TRBV7-2 and J usage is TRBJ2-3; no clear D. The ends were cut back, 5 bases at V and 2 bases at J, with 17 bases in the middle. Germline CDR1 SGHTA, CDR2 FQGNSA. The CDR3 length is 16 residues. The CDR3 here is CASSLGYSAVTDTQYF. The DNA for the CDR3 is TGTGCCAGCAGCCTTGGCTACTCTGCTGTCACAGATACGCAGTATTTT.

This clonotype was recorded a few times. This chain joins TRBV5-6 and TRBJ1-1; 7 bases line up with TRBD1. V was pared by 0 bases and J by 4 bases, with 3 bases of the junction left unmatched. Germline CDR1 reads SGHDT; CDR2 reads YYEEEE. This CDR3 region has 14 residues. The CDR3: CASSLVQGTTEAFF. CDR3 DNA: TGTGCCAGCAGCTTGGTACAGGGGACCACTGAAGCTTTCTTT.

This clonotype was detected many times. The chain has TRBV5-4 and TRBJ2-2; no clear D. V was trimmed by 0 bases and J by 6 bases, leaving 15 bases between them. CDR1 and CDR2 from the germline V gene are SGHNT and YYREEE (reference sequence). The CDR3 totals 16 residues. This CDR3 is CASSLAGYGLAGELFF. The DNA of the CDR3 is TGTGCCAGCAGCTTGGCCGGGTATGGGCTCGCCGGGGAGCTGTTTTTT. Using reference TRBV5-4 and TRBJ2-2 for the parts outside the CDR3, the full variable domain is ETGVTQSPTHLIKTRGQQVTLRCSSQSGHNTVSWYQQALGQGPQFIFQYYREEENGRGNFPPRFSGLQFPNYSSELNVNALELDDSALYLCASSLAGYGLAGELFFGEGSRLTVL.

This clonotype has at least ten counts. V usage is TRBV10-3 and J usage is TRBJ1-1; 8 nucleotides align to TRBD1. CDR1 and CDR2 from the germline V gene are ENHRY and SYGVKD. There are 16 residues in the CDR3. V was pared by 4 bases and J by 0 bases, with 7 bases of the junction left unmatched. This chain's CDR3 is CAISGAPTGVNTEAFF. The DNA for the CDR3 is TGTGCCATCAGTGGGGCCCCGACAGGGGTGAACACTGAAGCTTTCTTT.

This clonotype has a handful of counts. This sequence joins TRBV6-6 and TRBJ2-7; D is undetermined. V lost 2 bases and J 2 bases, leaving 13 bases between the germline ends. The CDR3 extends over 15 amino acids. In germline, CDR1 is MNHNY, CDR2 SVGAGI (reference sequence). The CDR3, as DNA: TGTGCCAGCAGTTACCCTCGGCCAGAAACCTACGAGCAGTACTTC. This sequence encodes CASSYPRPETYEQYF.

The chain has TRBV6-6 and TRBJ1-1; 11 bases match TRBD1. CDR3 length equals 14 residues. Germline values: CDR1 MNHNY, CDR2 SVGAGI (reference sequence). Unmatched junction bases numbered 11, after V lost 6 bases and J lost 11 bases. CDR3 in amino acids: CASRQPGQGDGAFF. In DNA, the CDR3 is TGTGCCAGCAGGCAACCGGGACAGGGGGACGGTGCTTTCTTT.

In its sample, this clonotype was seen a few times. The chain links TRBV20-1 to TRBJ2-1; possibly TRBD2 for D (6 bases). The CDR3 sequence is 13 residues long. Trimming pared 5 bases from V and 5 bases from J, leaving 13 bases between. Germline loops: CDR1 DFQATT, CDR2 SNEGSKA (reference sequence). The CDR3 coding sequence is TGCAGTGCTTGGACTCCGGGGGACAATGAGCAGTTCTTC. Translated: CSAWTPGDNEQFF.

The rearrangement joins TRBV29-1 to TRBJ2-4; 9 nucleotides align to TRBD1. The CDR3 covers 16 residues. V lost 7 bases, J lost 0 bases, and 10 bases stayed unmatched. The germline CDR1 and CDR2 sequences are SQVTM and ANQGSEA. The chain's CDR3 is CSAGTGRGLAKNIQYF. The DNA for the CDR3 is TGCAGCGCTGGGACAGGGCGGGGTTTAGCCAAAAACATTCAGTACTTC. The whole variable domain, remainder taken from reference TRBV29-1 and TRBJ2-4, is SAVISQKPSRDICQRGTSLTIQCQVDSQVTMMFWYRQQPGQSLTLIATANQGSEATYESGFVIDKFPISRPNLTFSTLTVSNMSPEDSSIYLCSAGTGRGLAKNIQYFGAGTRLSVL.

For this clonotype: Possible read error: a much larger clone is one base away. This chain's CDR3 is CASSEHRVRENTEAFF. The CDR3 DNA reads TGTGCCAGCAGTGAACACCGAGTCAGGGAGAACACTGAAGCTTTCTTT. The chain carries TRBV6-1 and TRBJ1-1; D is possibly TRBD1 (5 bases). Germline V gene lookup returns CDR1 MNHNS and CDR2 SASEGT. The V end was cut by 2 bases, the J end by 1 base, with 14 bases between. The CDR3 length is 16 residues.

The chain has TRBV2 and TRBJ1-6; maybe TRBD1 (5 bases). Germline V lookup: CDR1 SNHLY, CDR2 FYNNEI. The V and J ends lost 3 bases and 9 bases respectively, with 6 bases between them. This CDR3 is 12 amino acids long. The CDR3 coding sequence is TGTGCCAGCAGTGACCAGGGTTCACCCCTCCACTTT. Its protein is CASSDQGSPLHF.

The table lists this clonotype with a few counts. V gene TRBV18 combines with J gene TRBJ1-1; the match to TRBD1 covers 7 bases. Trimming cost V 0 bases and J 0 bases; bases outside gene matches: 13. CDR1 is KGHSH and CDR2 is LQKENI in the germline V gene. This CDR3 region has 19 residues. CDR3 in amino acids: CASSPPATGPNLLNTEAFF. In nucleotides, the CDR3 is TGTGCCAGCTCACCACCCGCGACAGGGCCAAACCTTTTGAACACTGAAGCTTTCTTT. The full variable domain, completed using reference TRBV18 and TRBJ1-1, is NAGVMQNPRHLVRRRGQEARLRCSPMKGHSHVYWYRQLPEEGLKFMVYLQKENIIDESGMPKERFSAEFPKEGPSILRIQQVVRGDSAAYFCASSPPATGPNLLNTEAFFGQGTRLTVV.

This clonotype was observed at least ten times. V gene TRBV11-2 combines with J gene TRBJ2-5; D is ambiguous. V was pared by 3 bases and J by 5 bases, with 10 bases between. Germline-derived CDR1 and CDR2 are SGHAT and FQNNGV. This CDR3 is 13 amino acids long. DNA for the CDR3: TGTGCCAGCAGCTTTGGAGAGATGGAGACCCAGTACTTC. It is translated as CASSFGEMETQYF.

This clonotype was recorded at least ten times. The gene calls are TRBV7-9 and TRBJ2-2, with TRBD1 matching 12 bases. J was trimmed by 5 bases and V by 0 bases; bases with no gene match: 13. Per germline, CDR1 SEHNR and CDR2 FQNEAQ (reference sequence). The CDR3 runs to 20 residues. Here the CDR3 reads CASSLAGDRGPEEQTGELFF. Here the CDR3 DNA reads TGTGCCAGCAGCTTAGCCGGGGACAGGGGGCCTGAAGAACAAACCGGGGAGCTGTTTTTT.

This clonotype was observed a few times. The rearrangement links TRBV7-6 to TRBJ1-5, with a tentative D call TRBD1 (6 bases). CDR1 and CDR2 (germline): SGHVS, FNYEAQ. The CDR3 spans 15 residues. Trimming left V 0 bases short and J 3 bases short, with 9 bases between. CDR3 in DNA: TGTGCCAGCAGCTTAGCCTCAGGGGTCAATCAGCCCCAGCATTTT. Amino acid sequence: CASSLASGVNQPQHF.